Detailed here is one T cell receptor (beta chain). Its antigen is as yet unknown. These data are taken from a study of T cell responses to AZD1222 COVID-19 vaccine. The study, taken as a whole, reports: Donors in the cohort were predominantly white British and more often female, and clonal diversity was possibly underestimated. The study reported that nearly half of spike-specific TCRs target unmutated variant regions. Rises in breadth and depth of Spike-specific TCRs came after two AZD1222 doses.

TCRdb keeps only in-frame clones here, not all; method: immunoSEQ multiplex PCR. The sample lists roughly 87,000 clones, about 90% seen once, with 6.9% in the top ten. V trimming: 2 bases; J trimming: 8 bases; junction bases outside the gene matches: 9. The CDR3 extends over 16 amino acids. Germline CDR1 LGHDT, CDR2 YNNKEL (reference sequence). Doses given second, at about 4 or about 12 weeks, were pooled. The sample was peripheral blood, taken 28 days after the second AZD1222 dose. The rearrangement joins TRBV3-1 (or the pseudogene TRBV3-2) to TRBJ1-2; 12 nucleotides line up with TRBD1. The clonotype comes from an adult who received the AZD1222 COVID-19 vaccine. The CDR3 coding sequence is TGTGCCAGCAGCCAATCCGGGACAGGGGGCTTCGGCGGCTACACCTTC. Protein: CASSQSGTGGFGGYTF.